Listed below are T cell receptor beta chains from one sample, sequenced in a study of blood T cell repertoires in COVID-19. The repertoire was sequenced with immunoSEQ multiplex PCR; TCRdb's copy has only in-frame clones and lacks some. The sample consists of roughly 230,000 clones, roughly 90% of them appearing once. Sequenced sample: PBMCs or T cells enriched from blood (not recorded which). These receptors were obtained from a woman aged 25 to 45 with acute COVID-19. CDR3s include the opening cysteine and the closing phenylalanine or tryptophan. The order of the fields is J gene, clone size, V gene, D gene, CDR3 DNA, CDR3 protein. A D gene is named only where the DNA matches it firmly. Clone size is stated in some rows and not others, as once, few, many or a class when expanded.

TRBJ1-6	NA	TRBV6-5	NA	TGTGCCAGCTCGGGGTATAATTCACCCCTCCACTTT	CASSGYNSPLHF
TRBJ1-1	NA	TRBV27	NA	TGTGCCAGCAGTCTTGGTTCTGTCAGGGGACCTGAAGCTTTCTTT	CASSLGSVRGPEAFF
TRBJ2-5	once	TRBV11-1	TRBD2	TGTGCCAGCAGCTTAGCTTCTAGCGGGGGGGAGACCCAGTACTTC	CASSLASSGGETQYF
TRBJ1-3	NA	TRBV27	NA	TGTGCCAGCAGTTTATCCAGCTCTGGAAACACCATATATTTT	CASSLSSSGNTIYF
TRBJ2-5	once	TRBV15	NA	TGTGCCACCAGCAGAGATACGGGGACCCAGTACTTC	CATSRDTGTQYF
TRBJ1-6	NA	TRBV4-2	TRBD1	TGTGCCAGCAGCCTCCTGCCACAGGGACAGCCGTTTAGCTCCTATAATTCACCCCTCCACTTT	CASSLLPQGQPFSSYNSPLHF
TRBJ1-1	NA	TRBV19	TRBD1	TGTGCCAGTAGTATAGGCATTATGCAGGGGGCGAACACTGAAGCTTTCTTT	CASSIGIMQGANTEAFF
TRBJ2-3	NA	TRBV6-1	NA	TGTGCCAGCAGTGAACACGGGGCAGATACGCAGTATTTT	CASSEHGADTQYF
TRBJ1-3	NA	TRBV25-1	NA	TGTGCCAGCAGGGCCCCTCCGGGATCCTACTCTGGAAACACCATATATTTT	CASRAPPGSYSGNTIYF
TRBJ1-1	NA	TRBV18	NA	TGTGCCAGCTCACCCCCCTTCTCGGCAGGGTTGAACACTGAAGCTTTCTTT	CASSPPFSAGLNTEAFF
TRBJ2-7	NA	TRBV5-8	NA	TGTGCCAGCAGCTTATCTACCTTC	CASSLSTF
TRBJ1-5	NA	TRBV7-2	NA	TGTGCCAGCAGCTTCTCGGGGAATCAGCCCCAGCATTTT	CASSFSGNQPQHF
TRBJ1-2	NA	TRBV4-1	TRBD1	TGCGCCAGCAGCCAATTTTTTCTGGGACAGGGCTATGGCTACACCTTC	CASSQFFLGQGYGYTF
TRBJ2-5	NA	TRBV6-5	TRBD2	TGTGCCAGCAGTAGGGGACTAGGGGAGACCCAGTACTTC	CASSRGLGETQYF
TRBJ2-1	NA	TRBV18	NA	TGTGCCAGCTCATCAACAGGGGGGGAGAATGAGCAGTTCTTC	CASSSTGGENEQFF
TRBJ1-1	NA	TRBV6-5	TRBD1	TGTGCCACCAAACGGACAGGACGGGGAGCTTTCTTT	CATKRTGRGAFF
TRBJ2-3	few	TRBV7-6	TRBD2	TGTGCCAGCAGCATGAGACTAGCGGGGGGGACAGATACGCAGTATTTT	CASSMRLAGGTDTQYF
TRBJ1-2	once	TRBV6-6	NA	TGTGCCAGCAGTTACTCGAAGGGGGACTATGGCTACACCTTC	CASSYSKGDYGYTF
TRBJ1-2	NA	TRBV5-1	TRBD1	TGCGCCAGCAGCTCTTGGCCCACAGGGGACACCAACTATGGCTACACCTTC	CASSSWPTGDTNYGYTF
TRBJ2-6	NA	TRBV21-1	NA	TGTGCCAGCAGCGCCCAGGACAGGACTCTTATCTCTGGGGCCAACGTCCTGACTTTC	CASSAQDRTLISGANVLTF
TRBJ2-4	once	TRBV9	TRBD1	TGTGCCAGCAGCCGGGACAGGGGGGCCAAAAACATTCAGTACTTC	CASSRDRGAKNIQYF
TRBJ1-1	NA	TRBV7-2	NA	TGTGCCAGCAGCTACAGCTACTCTGAAGCTTTCTTT	CASSYSYSEAFF
TRBJ2-1	NA	TRBV27	TRBD1	TGTGCCAGCAGCTTGGGGACAGAGGCCTACAATGAGCAGTTCTTC	CASSLGTEAYNEQFF
TRBJ2-7	NA	TRBV5-5	NA	TGTGCCAGCAGCTCGACTGCTAACGAGCAGTACTTC	CASSSTANEQYF
TRBJ1-5	NA	TRBV4-3	NA	TGCGCCAGCAGCCAAGATGCCGGGGTCCAGCCCCAGCATTTT	CASSQDAGVQPQHF
TRBJ2-7	NA	TRBV6-5	NA	TGTGCCAGCACCGTCGGGGGTAACTCCTACGAGCAGTACTTC	CASTVGGNSYEQYF
TRBJ1-2	NA	TRBV30	NA	TGTGCCTGGGGGGCCTCTAACTATGGCTACACCTTC	CAWGASNYGYTF
TRBJ1-1	NA	TRBV19	TRBD1	TGTGCCAGTAGTGCCGGGACAGGGGGCGTTAACACTGAAGCTTTCTTT	CASSAGTGGVNTEAFF
TRBJ1-5	NA	TRBV6-5	NA	TGTGCCAGCAGCCAGGGTGCCGGCAATCAGCCCCAGCATTTT	CASSQGAGNQPQHF
TRBJ1-2	NA	TRBV18	TRBD1	TGTGCCAGCTCACCCCTTGGACAGGGAAATCTTAACTATGGCTACACCTTC	CASSPLGQGNLNYGYTF
TRBJ2-3	NA	TRBV5-4	NA	TGTGCCAGCAGCTTGGTCGGCCTAGACACAGATACGCAGTATTTT	CASSLVGLDTDTQYF
TRBJ1-6	NA	TRBV2	NA	TGTGCCAGAAGACAGACTAATTCACCCCTCCACTTT	CARRQTNSPLHF
TRBJ2-1	NA	TRBV6-5	NA	TGTGCCAGCAGTTATAGGGGTTTCAATGAGCAGTTCTTC	CASSYRGFNEQFF
TRBJ2-1	once	TRBV7-3	TRBD2	TGTGCCAGCAGCTTATTACCGCGGACTAGCGGGGCACCCCCTGAGCAGTTCTTC	CASSLLPRTSGAPPEQFF
TRBJ2-5	NA	TRBV4-1	TRBD1	TGCGCCAGCAGCCAAGTCCCGAACAGGGGGGAGACCCAGTACTTC	CASSQVPNRGETQYF
TRBJ2-7	NA	TRBV4-1	NA	TGCGCCAGCAGCCAAGATTATTCTACAGGGAACGTGTACGAGCAGTACTTC	CASSQDYSTGNVYEQYF
TRBJ1-2	NA	TRBV19	NA	TGTGCTCCCGACAGGTTCCTCTGTGGCTACACCTTC	CAPDRFLCGYTF
TRBJ1-1	NA	TRBV18	NA	TGTGCCAGCTCACCACAACTCGCTGAAGCTTTCTTT	CASSPQLAEAFF
TRBJ1-2	NA	TRBV11-2	NA	TGTGCCAGCAGCTTCGGAGGGGGGGCCTTAGGCTACACCTTC	CASSFGGGALGYTF
TRBJ2-1	NA	TRBV11-3	TRBD1	TGTGCCAGCAGCCTAATCCCGGGACAGGGGTTAGATGAGCAGTTCTTC	CASSLIPGQGLDEQFF
TRBJ2-1	NA	TRBV5-1	NA	TGCGCCAGCAGCTTGGAAGGGGGTATCCCTTTTAACAATGAGCAGTTCTTC	CASSLEGGIPFNNEQFF
TRBJ2-3	NA	TRBV29-1	TRBD2	TGCAGCGTTTCAAGTCGGACTAGCGGGGCGAGAATATTCACAGATACGCAGTATTTT	CSVSSRTSGARIFTDTQYF
TRBJ2-5	NA	TRBV14	TRBD1	TGTGCCAGCAGCCAAGTTTCGGGACAGAGGGAAGAGACCCAGTACTTC	CASSQVSGQREETQYF
TRBJ2-2	NA	TRBV10-1	TRBD1	TGCGCCAGCAGTGATCCGGGACAGGAGAACACCGGGGAGCTGTTTTTT	CASSDPGQENTGELFF
TRBJ1-4	NA	TRBV28	NA	TGTGCCAGCAGAGGAGGAGGGAAGACTAATGAAAAACTGTTTTTT	CASRGGGKTNEKLFF
TRBJ1-1	NA	TRBV29-1	NA	TGCAGCGTTGTCTTTTTGGGAACTAGGGTCACTGAAGCTTTCTTT	CSVVFLGTRVTEAFF
TRBJ1-1	NA	TRBV30	NA	TGTGCCTGGAGTGCTCAGTTAGAAGCTTTCTTT	CAWSAQLEAFF
TRBJ2-3	NA	TRBV10-3	TRBD1	TGTGCCATCATGCGGGGACAGGGGGCTACAGATACGCAGTATTTT	CAIMRGQGATDTQYF
TRBJ2-5	NA	TRBV7-9	TRBD2	TGTGCCAGCAGAAGCGGGACTATACAAGAGACCCAGTACTTC	CASRSGTIQETQYF
TRBJ1-2	NA	TRBV6-2/TRBV6-3	TRBD1	TGTGCCAGCAGTTACGGGTACAGGGGCGCCTATGGCTACACCTTC	CASSYGYRGAYGYTF
TRBJ1-2	NA	TRBV19	NA	TGTGCCAGTAGTCCCTTCTTAGGGGCTAACTATGGCTACACCTTC	CASSPFLGANYGYTF
TRBJ1-4	NA	TRBV13	NA	TGTGCCAGCAGAGCGAAGTTTACAACTAATGAAAAACTGTTTTTT	CASRAKFTTNEKLFF
TRBJ1-5	NA	TRBV19	TRBD1	TGTGCCAGTAGTTCCGTGACAGGGGGGAGCAATCAGCCCCAGCATTTT	CASSSVTGGSNQPQHF
TRBJ2-1	NA	TRBV27	NA	TGTGCCAGCAGTACCCCGTCTGGGGGGTGGTACAATGAGCAGTTCTTC	CASSTPSGGWYNEQFF
TRBJ2-3	NA	TRBV7-8	NA	TGTGCCAGCAGCTTTATTGAGGGCACAGATACGCAGTATTTT	CASSFIEGTDTQYF
TRBJ2-5	NA	TRBV18	TRBD1	TGTGCCAGCTCACCACGGACACAGGGGCTTAGGGAGACCCAGTACTTC	CASSPRTQGLRETQYF